This TCR beta chain is drawn from a study of OX40 agonist ivuxolimab in advanced cancers. The CDR3 consists of 16 residues. CDR1 and CDR2 (germline): LGHNA, YSLEER. Trimming at V came to 1 base and at J to 2 bases, leaving 7 bases not matched to a gene. Measured with immunoSEQ multiplex PCR; TCRdb has only the in-frame clones, and not every one. In the table there are roughly 64,000 clones, under 95% of which are singletons. The sequencing here drew on CD4+ or CD8+ T cells sorted from blood, taken in a trial of the OX40 agonist ivuxolimab. The chain combines TRBV4-3 with TRBJ2-7, with 8 positions matching TRBD2. The receptor's source is an adult with an advanced solid tumor such as melanoma, head and neck, liver or kidney cancer. The CDR3 DNA sequence: TGCGCCAGCAGCCAAGGGGTGGGCGGGGGGACCTACGAGCAGTACTTC. This sequence encodes CASSQGVGGGTYEQYF.